The entry below describes one T cell receptor (beta chain). The germline V and J ends were trimmed by 0 bases and 3 bases, with 25 bases remaining between them. The CDR3 consists of 19 residues. Germline CDR1 reads DFQATT; CDR2 reads SNEGSKA (reference sequence). This record belongs to a study of identical twins. Template switching added a universal primer site; cDNA carried unique molecular identifiers. One entry per CDR3 protein results from TCRdb running MiXCR on the 5' RACE reads. This sample carries fewer than 450,000 distinct CDR3 sequences, approximately 8.7% of them seen once, and the ten largest clones take over 7%.

The clonotype comes from a woman aged 45-59 years in good health. Material: naive T cells sorted from blood. This rearrangement joins TRBV20-1 to TRBJ2-3; D is tentatively TRBD1 or TRBD2 (5 bases each). CDR3 bases: TGCAGTGCTAGAGAGCGGTGGGGGATACCCCCAGTCGGTACAGATACGCAGTATTTT. Its translation is CSARERWGIPPVGTDTQYF.